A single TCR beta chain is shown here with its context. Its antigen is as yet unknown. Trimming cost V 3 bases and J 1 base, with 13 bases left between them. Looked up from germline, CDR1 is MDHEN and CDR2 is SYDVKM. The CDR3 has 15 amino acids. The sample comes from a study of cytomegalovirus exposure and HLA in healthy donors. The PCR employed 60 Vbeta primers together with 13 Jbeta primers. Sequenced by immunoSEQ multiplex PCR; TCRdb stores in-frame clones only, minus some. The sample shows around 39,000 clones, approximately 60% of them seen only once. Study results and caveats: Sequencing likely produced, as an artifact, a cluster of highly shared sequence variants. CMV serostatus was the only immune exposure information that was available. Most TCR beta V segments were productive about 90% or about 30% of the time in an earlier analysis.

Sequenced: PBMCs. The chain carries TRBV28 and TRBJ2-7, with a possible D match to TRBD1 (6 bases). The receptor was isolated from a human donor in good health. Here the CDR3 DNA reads TGTGCCAGCAGTTTGCCGGGACACCTATCCTACGAGCAGTACTTC. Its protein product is CASSLPGHLSYEQYF.